This T cell receptor (beta chain) was documented in a study of blood T cell repertoires in COVID-19 (TCRdb year 2020). With respect to the entire study: Samples from collaborators originated in the United States, Italy and Spain and spanned both the acute and convalescent phases of COVID-19. The material from the prospective study consisted of cDNA or gDNA derived from T cells, B-cell-depleted T cells, or PBMCs. The dataset comprised deeply sampled blood TCRbeta repertoires from subjects exposed to, actively infected with, or recovered from COVID-19. The repertoires were released in a freely available public database meant as a resource for research on the immune response to SARS-CoV-2. Samples were obtained from the ongoing ImmuneRACE study (first 160 participants) and from over 1,000 subjects provided by 6 global collaborators. A de-identified subject ID, COVID-19 status, age in years and sex were almost always included in the sample metadata. Where HLA class I and class II types were available, the types were taken from metadata supplied by the sample provider, not from assay-based typing.

With regard to this clone: Its recognized antigen is unknown. No much larger clone is present one base from it, and per-base qualities are unavailable.

TCRbeta CDR3 regions were amplified from genomic DNA using the immunoSEQ Assay, a bias-controlled multiplex PCR. The study's own analysis went as follows. Within the assay, amplification of reference gene primers was used to estimate how many nucleated cells each sample contained. Sequence reads were collapsed and filtered to measure the absolute abundance of every unique TCRbeta CDR3 rearrangement. For each sample, productive Simpson clonality was calculated as the square root of Simpson's diversity index across productive rearrangements. TCRdb took over this immuneACCESS table, retaining in-frame rearrangements with V and J assigned. Such tables are incomplete; in checked studies, under half of the missing clones stem from an unresolved V gene, and the remainder is unexplained. The DNA was the basis for D and trimming; V, J and clone size are from that table. The sample table records about 200,000 clones; 86% of these occur just once. Around 6% of the sample is held by the ten biggest clonotypes.

Points the paper makes about the study in general: How much clinical and demographic metadata was included differed by source and by participant, and the metadata was provided uncurated.

In the prospective study, participants were about 18 to 100 years old, resided in about two dozen geographic areas of the United States, and were enrolled through a virtual design. In the prospective study, participants were assigned to cohorts based on the clinical history participants reported in a screening survey and a study questionnaire. In the prospective study, mobile phlebotomists collected whole blood, serum and a nasopharyngeal or oropharyngeal swab from each participant. Prospective study participants could optionally give additional blood draws and questionnaires over an approximately 2-month period. Blood samples from the prospective study were shipped frozen or at room temperature prior to DNA extraction. The sample consisted of PBMCs or T cells enriched from blood (not recorded which). This receptor was identified in a man in his forties with acute COVID-19.

The DNA is TGTGCCAGCAGCCTATGGACAGGCAGTAACACCGGGGAGCTGTTTTTT. It codes for CASSLWTGSNTGELFF. The sequence joins TRBV11-2 to TRBJ2-2; 7 nucleotides in the junction match TRBD1. Trimming accounts for 5 bases at V and 2 bases at J, while the number of junction bases matched to no gene is 8. Including cysteine and phenylalanine, the CDR3 has 16 amino acids. Only the CDR3 region is kept as DNA, spanning 48 bases read in frame from base 1. Based on the germline V gene, the CDR1 and CDR2 sequences are SGHAT and FQNNGV. Extended through the reference TRBV11-2 and TRBJ2-2 proteins, this CDR3 yields the full variable domain: EAGVAQSPRYKIIEKRQSVAFWCNPISGHATLYWYQQILGQGPKLLIQFQNNGVVDDSQLPKDRFSAERLKGVDSTLKIQPAKLEDSAVYLCASSLWTGSNTGELFFGEGSRLTVL.